This passage covers 14 T cell receptor beta chains from one sample sequenced in a study of T cells in Graves' hyperthyroidism and ophthalmopathy. Amplified TCR beta CDR3 regions derived from RNA transcripts. In the first-round RT-PCR of the TCR CDR3, the HTBI primer set was used. MiXCR was run by TCRdb on the multiplex PCR reads, yielding one entry per CDR3 protein. Of a few hundred thousand distinct CDR3 sequences in the sample, about 15% are singletons; the top ten hold roughly 50%. What was sequenced was blood. Receptors originate from a woman in her fifties or sixties with Graves' ophthalmopathy.

The V gene is TRBV6-1, the J gene TRBJ2-3, with TRBD2 identical over 7 bases. J gave up 7 bases and V 5 bases, and 3 bases lay outside the gene matches. This CDR3 comprises 12 residues. CDR1 MNHNS and CDR2 SASEGT come from the germline V gene. CDR3 coding DNA: TGTGCCAGCAGTCCGGGGGGATATACGCAGTATTTT. It encodes CASSPGGYTQYF.

This clonotype was seen at least ten times. J is TRBJ1-1 and V is TRBV5-6; D unresolved. V was cut by 4 bases and J by 7 bases, with 14 bases left in between. The CDR3 is 13 residues long. From germline, CDR1 is SGHDT and CDR2 YYEEEE. CDR3 in DNA: TGTGCCAGCAGCCCTCCAAGGGTGGGTGAAGCTTTCTTT. It codes for CASSPPRVGEAFF.

CDR3 coding DNA: TGTGCCTGGAGTGGCCTAGCGGGGCACAATGAGCAGTTCTTC. Translating gives CAWSGLAGHNEQFF. The gene calls are TRBV30 and TRBJ2-1, with TRBD2 matching 9 bases. There are 14 residues in the CDR3. With 1 base clipped from V and 5 bases from J, the junction kept 3 bases outside the gene matches. CDR1 GTSNPN and CDR2 SVGIG come from the germline V gene (reference sequence).

This clonotype was counted only a few times. This sequence joins TRBV6-1 and TRBJ1-3; the D is unclear. V shed 7 bases and J shed 3 bases, with 10 bases lying between them. Germline CDR1 and CDR2: MNHNS and SASEGT. This CDR3 is built from 13 residues. The CDR3 DNA is TGTGCCAGCACTGGCATTGATGGAAACACCATATATTTT. This translates into CASTGIDGNTIYF.

This clonotype has a count of ten or more. The rearrangement links TRBV29-1 to TRBJ1-1; no firm D call. With 7 bases removed from V and 6 bases from J, the gap between germline ends came to 12 bases. The germline V gene has CDR1 SQVTM and CDR2 ANQGSEA. The CDR3 runs 11 residues. The chain's CDR3 is CSALEVAEAFF. The CDR3 coding sequence is TGCAGCGCCCTAGAGGTTGCTGAAGCTTTCTTT.

This clonotype was recorded at least ten times. The V call is TRBV20-1, the J call TRBJ2-7, with 8 bases that match TRBD1. Looked up from germline, CDR1 is DFQATT and CDR2 is SNEGSKA (reference sequence). V lost 2 bases and J lost 5; bases outside the gene matches: 8. The CDR3 contains 14 residues. The CDR3 here is CSARRQGTWDEQYF. The DNA for the CDR3 is TGCAGTGCTAGAAGACAGGGGACTTGGGACGAGCAGTACTTC.

This clonotype appeared many times. This sequence joins TRBV11-2 and TRBJ2-2; D remains unclear. Germline CDR1 and CDR2: SGHAT and FQNNGV. The CDR3 covers 13 residues. Trimming shortened V by 0 bases and J by 6 bases, and 5 bases separated the two germline ends. This CDR3 is CASSLDRSGELFF. CDR3 nucleotides: TGTGCCAGCAGCTTAGACCGATCCGGGGAGCTGTTTTTT.

On this clonotype itself: Sequence at one end of the junction differs from germline and may be a read error. CDR3 DNA: TGCGCCAGTCAAAAGACAGGCTGGGACACTAAAGCTTTCTTT. The encoded protein is CASQKTGWDTKAFF. The V call is TRBV5-1, the J call TRBJ1-1, with D possibly being TRBD1 (6 bases). The CDR3 consists of 14 residues. Per the germline V gene, CDR1 is SGHRS and CDR2 is YFSETQ.

This clonotype was counted many times. J is TRBJ2-7 and V is TRBV29-1; D is unclear. Looked up from germline, CDR1 is SQVTM and CDR2 is ANQGSEA. The V end was cut by 4 bases, the J end by 2 bases, with 9 bases between. This CDR3 contains 12 residues. In DNA, the CDR3 is TGCAGCGTTGGAGGCGGAACCTACGAGCAGTACTTC. This encodes CSVGGGTYEQYF.

This clonotype was observed a single time. One junction end does not reproduce the germline sequence, and a read error may be involved. This chain connects TRBV20-1 to TRBJ2-5; a weak D match, TRBD2 (5 bases). In germline, CDR1 is DFQATT, CDR2 SNEGSKA (reference sequence). The CDR3 totals 15 residues. The chain's CDR3 is CSARDQRRFGETRYF. CDR3 bases: TGCAGTGCTAGAGATCAACGGAGGTTCGGAGAGACCCGGTACTTC.

The chain uses TRBV7-6 and TRBJ1-5, with TRBD1 as a possible D gene (5 bases). The germline gives CDR1 SGHVS, CDR2 FNYEAQ. The V gene lost 1 base and the J gene lost 4 bases, with 20 bases spanning the gap. CDR3 length: 18 residues. CDR3 nucleotides: TGTGCCAGCAGCTTAGAAGCCGGGGGGATGGGAAGGAATCAGCCCCAGCATTTT. The encoded protein is CASSLEAGGMGRNQPQHF.

The CDR3 coding sequence is TGTGCCAGCAGTTACTCGATTGTTGGGGAAAAATATGGAGGGCTCGCAGGAGAGACCCAGTACTTC. Amino acids: CASSYSIVGEKYGGLAGETQYF. This chain uses TRBV6-5 with TRBJ2-5; D is perhaps TRBD2 (6 bases). V was pared by 0 bases and J by 4 bases, with 33 bases between. This CDR3 region has 22 residues. Germline values: CDR1 MNHEY, CDR2 SVGAGI.

The table lists this clonotype with many counts. This CDR3 is CASSFVGGGNTEAFF. The DNA of the CDR3 is TGCGCCAGCAGCTTTGTAGGGGGGGGGAACACTGAAGCTTTCTTT. The rearrangement joins TRBV5-1 to TRBJ1-1; tentative D call: TRBD1 (6 bases). The CDR3 sequence is 15 residues long. Germline CDR1 and CDR2: SGHRS and YFSETQ. V lost 2 bases, J lost 1 base, and 12 bases lay in between.

For the CDR3, the DNA is TGTGCCAGCAGCTTTGATGGGTCTCAGCCCCAGCATTTT. It yields the protein CASSFDGSQPQHF. V gene TRBV7-9 combines with J gene TRBJ1-5; D ambiguous. Germline-derived CDR1 and CDR2 are SEHNR and FQNEAQ (reference sequence). Trimming removed 3 bases at V and 6 bases at J, with 9 bases between. The CDR3 spans 13 residues.